A single sample gave rise to the 3 T cell receptor beta chains below, sequenced in a study of blood T cells in healthy people across ages. Using a J-beta primer mix together with a sample-barcoded 5' primer, a second PCR was run for roughly 7 to 11 cycles. In TCRdb, the 5' RACE reads were re-called with MiXCR into one record per CDR3 protein. The sample contains hundreds of thousands of distinct CDR3 sequences, roughly three fifths of which appear only once. Sequenced sample: blood. These receptor sequences come from a man between 60 and 70 years old in good health.

This clonotype occurred many times. V and J are TRBV28 and TRBJ2-1; D unclear. The CDR3 length is 16 residues. Germline CDR1 and CDR2: MDHEN and SYDVKM. V lost 1 base, J lost 0 bases, and 10 bases lay in between. The DNA for the CDR3 is TGTGCCAGCAGTTTATATAGGTTTAGCTCCTACAATGAGCAGTTCTTC. Translated, it gives CASSLYRFSSYNEQFF.

The rearrangement uses TRBV6-5 and TRBJ2-4, with 10 bases aligning to TRBD1. The assigned J gene may be wrong: the sequence end matches TRBJ2-7 better. The CDR3 is made up of 15 amino acids. Germline lookup yields CDR1 MNHEY and CDR2 SVGAGI. This CDR3 is CASSNLGDRGYEQYF. In nucleotides, the CDR3 is TGTGCCAGCAGCAATCTCGGGGACAGGGGTTACGAGCAGTACTTC.

The gene calls are TRBV7-2 and TRBJ2-1; TRBD2 agrees at 10 bases. The CDR3 spans 16 residues. Looked up from germline, CDR1 is SGHTA and CDR2 is FQGNSA. V was pared by 5 bases and J by 4 bases, with 8 bases of the junction left unmatched. As DNA, the CDR3 is TGTGCCAGCAGCCCCATAAGCGGGGGGGCTTACAATGAGCAGTTCTTC. Its protein product is CASSPISGGAYNEQFF.